The clone carrying this T cell receptor beta chain was counted only a few times. Its matching antigen is unknown. CDR1 is SEHNR and CDR2 is FQNEAQ in the germline V gene (reference sequence). V lost 3 bases and J lost 1, with 15 bases in between. There are 16 residues in the CDR3. This specimen belongs to a study of early T cells in non-severe SARS-CoV-2 infection. Study-level information: Sequencing of bulk RNA from unsorted whole blood was done, without chain pairing.

Whole-study findings and limits: Sequences matched to VDJdb favored anti-spike CD8 responses, while private and CD4 specificities were missed.

The TCR library protocol was used to attach unique molecular identifiers. These identifiers were attached to individual cDNA molecules. TCRdb redid the calling of the 5' RACE reads with MiXCR, one entry per CDR3 protein. Of about 110,000 distinct CDR3 sequences listed, around 10% were seen once; the top ten hold roughly 7.5%. This chain uses TRBV7-9 with TRBJ1-2; D is unclear. Sequenced input: whole blood. The TCR comes from an adult who was a healthcare worker with PCR-confirmed SARS-CoV-2 infection or an uninfected control (not recorded which). The CDR3 bases are TGTGCCAGCAGCTTGGACCGGGTCCTCCTTAACTATGGCTACACCTTC. Encoded protein: CASSLDRVLLNYGYTF.